Presented here are 9 T cell receptor beta chains from one specimen sequenced in a study of cytomegalovirus exposure and HLA in healthy donors. The protocol was immunoSEQ multiplex PCR, while the TCRdb copy is restricted to in-frame clones and leaves out a portion. There are about 110,000 clones in the sample; about 88% occur only once, and less than 2% lies in the top ten. Sequencing was performed on PBMCs. The receptors shown here come from a woman under 30 in good health and CMV-seropositive.

The chain couples TRBV25-1 to TRBJ1-6; a possible D gene is TRBD1 (6 bases). Trimming removed 1 base from V and 7 bases from J, with 14 bases in between. This CDR3 contains 16 residues. The V gene's germline CDR1 is MGHDK and CDR2 SYGVNS. The CDR3 loop reads CASSELGRGLNSPLHF. The CDR3 DNA sequence: TGTGCCAGCAGTGAATTGGGCAGGGGCCTAAATTCACCCCTCCACTTT.

This chain links TRBV28 with TRBJ1-1; 7 bases fit TRBD1. V gave up 5 bases and J gave up 6 bases; unmatched junction bases: 3. This CDR3 has 12 residues. CDR1 MDHEN and CDR2 SYDVKM come from the germline V gene. CDR3: CASSLGQAEAFF. As DNA, the CDR3 is TGTGCCAGCAGTCTCGGACAGGCTGAAGCTTTCTTT.

This clone was observed once. This sequence joins TRBV4-1 and TRBJ2-7; 9 nucleotides match TRBD1. V shed 2 bases, J shed 3 bases, and the junction held 2 bases outside the gene matches. Germline V gene sequence: CDR1 MGHRA, CDR2 YSYEKL. This CDR3 spans 14 amino acids. The CDR3 DNA is TGCGCCAGCAGCCAAACAGGGGGCGTCTACGAGCAGTACTTC. Protein sequence: CASSQTGGVYEQYF.

The chain has TRBV19 and TRBJ2-7; no clear D gene. This CDR3 has 14 residues. The ends were cut back, 3 bases at V and 3 bases at J, with 12 bases in the middle. Germline CDR1 LNHDA, CDR2 SQIVND (reference sequence). The CDR3: CASSIYGSSYEQYF. CDR3 DNA sequence: TGTGCCAGTAGTATTTACGGTTCAAGCTACGAGCAGTACTTC.

The V gene is TRBV27, the J gene TRBJ2-3; D uncertain. The germline V and J ends were trimmed by 3 bases and 0 bases, with 4 bases remaining between them. The CDR3 has 13 amino acids. Germline V gives CDR1 MNHEY, CDR2 SMNVEV (reference sequence). DNA for the CDR3: TGTGCCAGCAGTTTTAGTAGCACAGATACGCAGTATTTT. This codes for CASSFSSTDTQYF.

The CDR3 bases are TGTGCCAGCAGTTTGGCAAGGCAGGGTTCTGGGAGGACTGAAGCTTTCTTT. Translation: CASSLARQGSGRTEAFF. The rearrangement joins TRBV28 to TRBJ1-1; TRBD1 might be the D (5 bases). This CDR3 has 17 amino acids. The V gene lost 3 bases and the J gene lost 5 bases, with 22 bases spanning the gap. Germline CDR1 reads MDHEN; CDR2 reads SYDVKM.

The rearrangement links TRBV5-6 to TRBJ2-1; the match to TRBD2 covers 8 bases. Germline assignment: CDR1 SGHDT and CDR2 YYEEEE. Losses at the gene ends were 4 bases for V and 10 bases for J; bases not matched to a gene: 7. CDR3 size: 13 residues. Here the CDR3 DNA reads TGTGCCAGCAGCATAGGACTAGCTCGGGAGCAGTTCTTC. Translated: CASSIGLAREQFF.

With respect to this clone: Other DNA sequences in the sample encode the same CDR3. The V and J genes are TRBV6-6 and TRBJ1-1; D is unclear. The V gene lost 2 bases and the J gene lost 4 bases, with 5 bases spanning the gap. Per the germline V gene, CDR1 is MNHNY and CDR2 is SVGAGI (reference sequence). This CDR3 is 12 amino acids long. The CDR3 here is CASSYPRTEAFF. The CDR3 DNA is TGTGCCAGCAGTTACCCCCGCACTGAAGCTTTCTTT.

V gene TRBV28 combines with J gene TRBJ1-1; unclear D gene. Per the germline V gene, CDR1 is MDHEN and CDR2 is SYDVKM. This CDR3 is 16 amino acids long. The V end was cut by 3 bases, the J end by 0 bases, with 14 bases between. The CDR3: CASSFRSRGVNTEAFF. The CDR3 region has the DNA TGTGCCAGCAGTTTTAGGAGTCGGGGAGTGAACACTGAAGCTTTCTTT.